This entry describes one TCR beta chain. Its specificity is not known. Sequencing used immunoSEQ multiplex PCR; TCRdb keeps in-frame clones, though not all of them. Among roughly 80,000 clones listed, about nine tenths were seen once. The data stem from a study of T cell responses to AZD1222 COVID-19 vaccine. Researchers grouped second doses given at about 4 or about 12 weeks into one pool. Overall study results and limits: At baseline, just six AZD1222 recipients tested seropositive. Regions 160-218 and 743-854 dominated among vaccine-associated CD4 TCRs spanning spike.

From germline, CDR1 is SGHNT and CDR2 YYREEE (reference sequence). J lost 4 bases, V lost 3 bases, and 8 bases had no gene match. The CDR3 totals 15 residues. The sequenced sample was peripheral blood, obtained 28 days after the second AZD1222 dose. This sequence originates from an adult who received the AZD1222 COVID-19 vaccine. The chain couples TRBV5-4 to TRBJ1-2; TRBD1 aligns across 8 bases. DNA for the CDR3: TGTGCCAGCAGCTCGATGGACAGGGCACTCTATGGCTACACCTTC. As protein: CASSSMDRALYGYTF.